This TCR beta chain originates from a study of T cells expressing NK-cell markers. In generating TCR beta cDNA, 5'RACE template switching with UMIs was used. TCRdb reprocessed the 5' RACE reads, with one entry per CDR3 protein and no DNA. This sample contains about 540,000 distinct CDR3 sequences. The CDR3 spans 14 residues. Looked up from germline, CDR1 is SNHLY and CDR2 is FYNNEI. The clonotype comes from a man between 18 and 29 years old in good health. Sequencing used blood T cells: a sorted CD56 or NKG2C T cell subset, CD4+ or CD8+ T cells, or bulk PBMC T cells (not recorded which). The V and J genes are TRBV2 and TRBJ2-1; there is no DNA to check the TCRdb D call of TRBD2. The CDR3 reads CASTEGSAYNEQFF.